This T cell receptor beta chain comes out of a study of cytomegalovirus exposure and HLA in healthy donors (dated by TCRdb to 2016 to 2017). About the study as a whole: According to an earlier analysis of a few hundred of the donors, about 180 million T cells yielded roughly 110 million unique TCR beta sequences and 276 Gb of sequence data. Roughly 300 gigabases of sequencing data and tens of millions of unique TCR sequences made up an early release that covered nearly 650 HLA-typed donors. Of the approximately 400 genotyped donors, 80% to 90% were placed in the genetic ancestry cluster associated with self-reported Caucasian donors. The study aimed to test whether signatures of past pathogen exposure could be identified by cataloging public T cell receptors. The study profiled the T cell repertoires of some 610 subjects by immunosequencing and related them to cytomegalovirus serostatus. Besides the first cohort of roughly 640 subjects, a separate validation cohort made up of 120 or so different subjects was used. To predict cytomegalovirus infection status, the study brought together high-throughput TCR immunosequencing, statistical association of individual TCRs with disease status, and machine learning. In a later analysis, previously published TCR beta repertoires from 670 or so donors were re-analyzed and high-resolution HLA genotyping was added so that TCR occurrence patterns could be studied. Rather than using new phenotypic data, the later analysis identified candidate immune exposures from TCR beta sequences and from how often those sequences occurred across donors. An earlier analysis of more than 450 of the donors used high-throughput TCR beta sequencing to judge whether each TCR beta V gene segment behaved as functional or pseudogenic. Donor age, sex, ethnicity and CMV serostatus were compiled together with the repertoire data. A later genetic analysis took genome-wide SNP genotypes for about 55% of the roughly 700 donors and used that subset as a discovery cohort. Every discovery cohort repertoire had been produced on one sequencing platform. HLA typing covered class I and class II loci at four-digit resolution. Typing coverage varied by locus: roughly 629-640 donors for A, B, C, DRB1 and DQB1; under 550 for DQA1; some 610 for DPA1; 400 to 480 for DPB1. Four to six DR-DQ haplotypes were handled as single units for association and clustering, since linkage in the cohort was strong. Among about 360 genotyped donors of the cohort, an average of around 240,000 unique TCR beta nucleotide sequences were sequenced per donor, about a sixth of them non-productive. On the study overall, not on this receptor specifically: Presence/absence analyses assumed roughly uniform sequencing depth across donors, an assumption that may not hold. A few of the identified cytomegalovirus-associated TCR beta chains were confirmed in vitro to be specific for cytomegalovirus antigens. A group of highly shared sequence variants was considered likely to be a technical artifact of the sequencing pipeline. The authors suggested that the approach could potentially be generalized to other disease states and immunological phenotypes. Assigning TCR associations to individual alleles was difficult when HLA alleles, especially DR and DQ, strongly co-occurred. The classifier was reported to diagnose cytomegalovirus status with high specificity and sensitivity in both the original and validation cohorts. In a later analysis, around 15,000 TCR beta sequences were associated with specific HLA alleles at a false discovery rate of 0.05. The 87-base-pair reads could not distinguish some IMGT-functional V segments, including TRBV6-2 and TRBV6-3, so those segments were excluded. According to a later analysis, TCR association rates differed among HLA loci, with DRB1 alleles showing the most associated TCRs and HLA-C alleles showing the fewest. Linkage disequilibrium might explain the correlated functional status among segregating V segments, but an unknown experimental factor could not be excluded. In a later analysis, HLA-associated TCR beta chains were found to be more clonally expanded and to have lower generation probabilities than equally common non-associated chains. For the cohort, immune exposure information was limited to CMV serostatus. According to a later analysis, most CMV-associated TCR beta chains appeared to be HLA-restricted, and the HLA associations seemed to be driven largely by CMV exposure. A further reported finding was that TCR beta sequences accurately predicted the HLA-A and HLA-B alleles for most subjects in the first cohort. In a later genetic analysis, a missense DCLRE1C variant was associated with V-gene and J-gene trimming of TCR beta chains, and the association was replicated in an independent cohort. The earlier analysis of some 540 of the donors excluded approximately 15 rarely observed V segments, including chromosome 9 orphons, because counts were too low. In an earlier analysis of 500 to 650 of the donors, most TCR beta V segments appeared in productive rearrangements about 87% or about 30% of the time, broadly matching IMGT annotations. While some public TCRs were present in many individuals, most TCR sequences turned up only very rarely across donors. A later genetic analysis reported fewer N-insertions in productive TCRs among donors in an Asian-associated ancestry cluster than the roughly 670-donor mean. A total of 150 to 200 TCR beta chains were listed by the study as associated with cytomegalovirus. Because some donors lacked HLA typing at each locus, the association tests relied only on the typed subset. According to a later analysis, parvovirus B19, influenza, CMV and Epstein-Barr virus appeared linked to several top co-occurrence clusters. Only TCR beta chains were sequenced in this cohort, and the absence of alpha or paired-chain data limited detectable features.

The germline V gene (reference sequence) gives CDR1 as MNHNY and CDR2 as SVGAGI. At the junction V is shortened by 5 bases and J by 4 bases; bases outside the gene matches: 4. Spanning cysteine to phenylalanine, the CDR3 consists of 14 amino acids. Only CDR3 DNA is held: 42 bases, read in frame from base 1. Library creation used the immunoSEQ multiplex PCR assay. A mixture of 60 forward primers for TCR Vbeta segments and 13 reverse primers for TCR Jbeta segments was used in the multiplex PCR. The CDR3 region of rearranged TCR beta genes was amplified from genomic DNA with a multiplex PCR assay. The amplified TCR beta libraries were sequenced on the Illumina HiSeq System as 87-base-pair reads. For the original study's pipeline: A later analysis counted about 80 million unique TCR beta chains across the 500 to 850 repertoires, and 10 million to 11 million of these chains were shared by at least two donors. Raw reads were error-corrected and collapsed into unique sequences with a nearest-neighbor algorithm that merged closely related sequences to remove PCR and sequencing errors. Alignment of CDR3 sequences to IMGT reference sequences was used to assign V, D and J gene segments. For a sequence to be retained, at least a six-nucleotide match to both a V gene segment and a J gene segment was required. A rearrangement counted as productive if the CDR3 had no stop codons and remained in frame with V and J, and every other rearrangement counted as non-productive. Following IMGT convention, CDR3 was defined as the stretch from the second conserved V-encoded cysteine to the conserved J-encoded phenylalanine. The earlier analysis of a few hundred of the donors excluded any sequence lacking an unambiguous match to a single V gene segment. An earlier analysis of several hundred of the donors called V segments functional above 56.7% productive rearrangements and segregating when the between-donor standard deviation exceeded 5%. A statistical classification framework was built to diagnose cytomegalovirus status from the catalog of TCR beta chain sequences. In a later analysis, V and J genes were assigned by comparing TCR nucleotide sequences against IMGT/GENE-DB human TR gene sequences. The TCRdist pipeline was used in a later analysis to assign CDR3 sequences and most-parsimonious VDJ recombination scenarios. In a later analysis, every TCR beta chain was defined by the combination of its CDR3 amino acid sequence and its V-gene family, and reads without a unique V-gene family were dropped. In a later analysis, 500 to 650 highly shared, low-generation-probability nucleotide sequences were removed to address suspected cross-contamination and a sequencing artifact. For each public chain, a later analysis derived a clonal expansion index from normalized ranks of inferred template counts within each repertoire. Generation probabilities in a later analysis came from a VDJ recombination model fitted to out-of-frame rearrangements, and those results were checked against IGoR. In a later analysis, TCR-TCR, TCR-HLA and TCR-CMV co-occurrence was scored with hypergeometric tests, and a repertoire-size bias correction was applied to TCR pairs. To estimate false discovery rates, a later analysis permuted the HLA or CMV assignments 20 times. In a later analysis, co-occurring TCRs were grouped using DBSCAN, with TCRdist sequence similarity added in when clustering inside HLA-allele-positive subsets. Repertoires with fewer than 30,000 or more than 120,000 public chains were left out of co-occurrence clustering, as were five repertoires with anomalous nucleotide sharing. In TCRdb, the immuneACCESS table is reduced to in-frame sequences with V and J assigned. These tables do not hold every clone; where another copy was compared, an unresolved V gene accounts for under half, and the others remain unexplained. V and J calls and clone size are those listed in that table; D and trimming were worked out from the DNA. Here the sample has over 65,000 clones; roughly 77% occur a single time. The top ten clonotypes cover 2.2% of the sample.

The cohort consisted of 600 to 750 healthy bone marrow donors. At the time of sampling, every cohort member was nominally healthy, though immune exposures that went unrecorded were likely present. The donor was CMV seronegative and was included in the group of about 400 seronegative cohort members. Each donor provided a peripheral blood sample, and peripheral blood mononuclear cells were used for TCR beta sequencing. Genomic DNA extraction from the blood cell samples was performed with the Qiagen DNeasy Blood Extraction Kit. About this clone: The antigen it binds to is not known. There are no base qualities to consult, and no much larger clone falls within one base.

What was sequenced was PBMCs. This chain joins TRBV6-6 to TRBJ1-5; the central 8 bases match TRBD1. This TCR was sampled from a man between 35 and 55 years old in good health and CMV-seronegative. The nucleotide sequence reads TGTGCCAGCAGTAACGGACAGGGTAATCAGCCCCAGCATTTT. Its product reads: CASSNGQGNQPQHF.